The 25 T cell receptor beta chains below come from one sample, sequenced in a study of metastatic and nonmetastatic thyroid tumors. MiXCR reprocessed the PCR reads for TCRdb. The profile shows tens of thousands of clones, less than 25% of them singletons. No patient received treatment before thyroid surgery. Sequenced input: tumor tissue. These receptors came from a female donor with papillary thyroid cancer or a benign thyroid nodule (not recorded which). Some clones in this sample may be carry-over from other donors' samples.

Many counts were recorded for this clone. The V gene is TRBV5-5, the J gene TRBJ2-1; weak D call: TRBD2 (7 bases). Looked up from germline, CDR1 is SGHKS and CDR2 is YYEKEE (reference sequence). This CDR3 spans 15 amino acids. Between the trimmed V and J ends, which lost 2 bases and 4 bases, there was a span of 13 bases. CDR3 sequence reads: CASSFLGGGYNEQFF. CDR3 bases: TGTGCCAGCAGCTTTTTAGGGGGAGGGTACAATGAGCAGTTCTTC.

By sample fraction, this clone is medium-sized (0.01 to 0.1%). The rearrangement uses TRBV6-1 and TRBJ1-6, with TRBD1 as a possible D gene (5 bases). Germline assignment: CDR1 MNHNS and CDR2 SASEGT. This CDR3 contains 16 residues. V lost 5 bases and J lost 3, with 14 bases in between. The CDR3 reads CASSSRAFNYNSPLHF. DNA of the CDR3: TGTGCCAGCAGTTCCAGGGCCTTCAACTATAATTCACCCCTCCACTTT.

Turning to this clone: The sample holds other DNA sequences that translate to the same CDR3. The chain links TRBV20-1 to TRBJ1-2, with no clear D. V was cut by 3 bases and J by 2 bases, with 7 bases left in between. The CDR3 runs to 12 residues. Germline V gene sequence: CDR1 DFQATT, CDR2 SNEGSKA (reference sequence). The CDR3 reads CSASRGNYGYTF. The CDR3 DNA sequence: TGCAGTGCTAGCCGGGGAAACTATGGCTACACCTTC.

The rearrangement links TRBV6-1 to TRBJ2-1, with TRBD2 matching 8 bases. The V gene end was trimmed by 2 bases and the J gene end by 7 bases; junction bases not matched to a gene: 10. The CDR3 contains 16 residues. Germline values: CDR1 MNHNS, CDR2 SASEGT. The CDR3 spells CASSESREGPENEQFF. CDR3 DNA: TGTGCCAGCAGTGAAAGTCGGGAGGGCCCCGAGAATGAGCAGTTCTTC.

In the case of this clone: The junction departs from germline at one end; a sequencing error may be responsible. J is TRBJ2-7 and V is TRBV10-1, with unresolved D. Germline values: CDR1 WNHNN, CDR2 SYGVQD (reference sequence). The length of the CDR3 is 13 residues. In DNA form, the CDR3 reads TGCGCCAGCAGTGAGGGCATCCGCTACGAGCATTACTTC. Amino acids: CASSEGIRYEHYF.

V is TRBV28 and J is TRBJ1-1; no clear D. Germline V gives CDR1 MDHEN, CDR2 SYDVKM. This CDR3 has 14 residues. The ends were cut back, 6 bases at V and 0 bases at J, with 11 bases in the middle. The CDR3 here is CASRLPAVNTEAFF. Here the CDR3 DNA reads TGTGCCAGCAGGCTCCCGGCAGTGAACACTGAAGCTTTCTTT.

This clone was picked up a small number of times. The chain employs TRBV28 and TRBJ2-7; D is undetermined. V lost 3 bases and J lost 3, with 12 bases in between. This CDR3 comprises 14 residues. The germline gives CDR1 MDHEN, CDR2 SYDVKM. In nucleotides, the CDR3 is TGTGCCAGCAGTTTGGCCCCCCCGTGCTACGAGCAGTACTTC. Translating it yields CASSLAPPCYEQYF. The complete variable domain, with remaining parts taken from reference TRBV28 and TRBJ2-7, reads DVKVTQSSRYLVKRTGEKVFLECVQDMDHENMFWYRQDPGLGLRLIYFSYDVKMKEKGDIPEGYSVSREKKERFSLILESASTNQTSMYLCASSLAPPCYEQYFGPGTRLTVT.

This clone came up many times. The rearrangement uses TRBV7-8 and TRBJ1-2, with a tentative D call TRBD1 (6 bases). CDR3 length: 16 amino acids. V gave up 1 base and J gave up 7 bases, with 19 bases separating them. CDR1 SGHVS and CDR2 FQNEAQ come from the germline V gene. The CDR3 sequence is CASSLGEGGAIRGYTF. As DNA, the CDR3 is TGTGCCAGCAGCTTAGGCGAGGGGGGGGCTATTCGTGGCTACACCTTC.

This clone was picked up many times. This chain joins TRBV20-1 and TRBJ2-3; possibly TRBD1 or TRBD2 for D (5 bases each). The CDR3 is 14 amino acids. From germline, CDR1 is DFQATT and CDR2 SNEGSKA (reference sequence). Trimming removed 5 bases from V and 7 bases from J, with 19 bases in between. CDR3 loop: CSAPNTWDGYTQYF. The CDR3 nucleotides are TGCAGTGCTCCGAACACCTGGGACGGATATACGCAGTATTTT.

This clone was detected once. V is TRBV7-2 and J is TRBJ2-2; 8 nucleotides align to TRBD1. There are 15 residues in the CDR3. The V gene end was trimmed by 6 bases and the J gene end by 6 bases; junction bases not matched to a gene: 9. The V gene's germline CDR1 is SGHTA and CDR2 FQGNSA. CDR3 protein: CASRRGTGGPGELFF. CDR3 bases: TGTGCCAGCAGACGGGGTACAGGGGGTCCCGGGGAGCTGTTTTTT.

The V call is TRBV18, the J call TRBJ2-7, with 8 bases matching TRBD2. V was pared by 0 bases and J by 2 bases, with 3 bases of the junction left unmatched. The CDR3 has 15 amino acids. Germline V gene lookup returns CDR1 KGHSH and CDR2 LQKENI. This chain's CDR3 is CASSPPSGETYEQYF. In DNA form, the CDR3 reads TGTGCCAGCTCACCACCTAGCGGGGAAACCTACGAGCAGTACTTC.

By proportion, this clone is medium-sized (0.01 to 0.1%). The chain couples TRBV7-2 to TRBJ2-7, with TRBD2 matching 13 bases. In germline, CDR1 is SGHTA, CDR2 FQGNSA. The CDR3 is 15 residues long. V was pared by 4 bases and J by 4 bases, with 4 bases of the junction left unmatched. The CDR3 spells CASSSLAGGPYEQYF. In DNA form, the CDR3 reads TGTGCCAGCAGCTCACTAGCGGGAGGGCCGTACGAGCAGTACTTC.

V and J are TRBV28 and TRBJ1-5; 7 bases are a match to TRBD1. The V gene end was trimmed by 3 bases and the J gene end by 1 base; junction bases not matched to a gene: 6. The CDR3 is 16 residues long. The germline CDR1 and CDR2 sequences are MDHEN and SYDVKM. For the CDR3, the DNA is TGTGCCAGCAGTTTTGACAGGGCACGGAGCAATCAGCCCCAGCATTTT. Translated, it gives CASSFDRARSNQPQHF. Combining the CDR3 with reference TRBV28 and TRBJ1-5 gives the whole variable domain DVKVTQSSRYLVKRTGEKVFLECVQDMDHENMFWYRQDPGLGLRLIYFSYDVKMKEKGDIPEGYSVSREKKERFSLILESASTNQTSMYLCASSFDRARSNQPQHFGDGTRLSIL.

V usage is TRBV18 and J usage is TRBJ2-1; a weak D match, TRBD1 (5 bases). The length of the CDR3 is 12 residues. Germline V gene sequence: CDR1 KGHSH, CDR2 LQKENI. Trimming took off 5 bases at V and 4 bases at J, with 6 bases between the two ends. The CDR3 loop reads CASSRQYNEQFF. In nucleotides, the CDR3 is TGTGCCAGCTCAAGACAGTACAATGAGCAGTTCTTC.

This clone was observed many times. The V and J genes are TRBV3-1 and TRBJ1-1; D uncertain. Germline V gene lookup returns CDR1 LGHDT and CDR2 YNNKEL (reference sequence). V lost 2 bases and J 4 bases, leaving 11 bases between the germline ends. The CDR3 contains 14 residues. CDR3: CASSQFGSGTEAFF. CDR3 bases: TGTGCCAGCAGCCAATTTGGGAGCGGCACTGAAGCTTTCTTT.

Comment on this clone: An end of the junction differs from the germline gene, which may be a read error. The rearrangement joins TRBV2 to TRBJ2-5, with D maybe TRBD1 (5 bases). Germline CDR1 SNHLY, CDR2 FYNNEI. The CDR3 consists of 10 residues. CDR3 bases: TGTGCCAGCAGTGATTATACAGGCAACTTC. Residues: CASSDYTGNF.

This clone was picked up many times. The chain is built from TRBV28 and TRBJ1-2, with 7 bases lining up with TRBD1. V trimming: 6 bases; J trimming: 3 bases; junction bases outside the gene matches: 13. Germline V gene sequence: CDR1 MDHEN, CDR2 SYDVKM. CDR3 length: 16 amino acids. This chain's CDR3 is CASRGVGTDRHYGYTF. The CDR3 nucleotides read TGTGCCAGCAGAGGTGTTGGGACAGATAGACACTATGGCTACACCTTC.

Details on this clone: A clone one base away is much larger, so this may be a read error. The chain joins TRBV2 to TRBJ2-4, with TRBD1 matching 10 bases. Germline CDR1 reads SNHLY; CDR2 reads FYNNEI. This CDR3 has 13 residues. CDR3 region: CASRDRGGNTQYF. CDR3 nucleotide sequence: TGTGCCAGCAGGGACAGGGGGGGAAACACTCAGTACTTC.

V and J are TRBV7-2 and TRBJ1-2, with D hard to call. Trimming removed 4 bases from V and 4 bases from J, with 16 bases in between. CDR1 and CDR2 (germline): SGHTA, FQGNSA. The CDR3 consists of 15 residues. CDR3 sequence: CASSYGKGTSYGYTF. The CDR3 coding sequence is TGTGCCAGCAGCTACGGAAAGGGCACTAGCTATGGCTACACCTTC. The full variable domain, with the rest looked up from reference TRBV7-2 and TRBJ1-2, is GAGVSQSPSNKVTEKGKDVELRCDPISGHTALYWYRQSLGQGLEFLIYFQGNSAPDKSGLPSDRFSAERTGGSVSTLTIQRTQQEDSAVYLCASSYGKGTSYGYTFGSGTRLTVV.

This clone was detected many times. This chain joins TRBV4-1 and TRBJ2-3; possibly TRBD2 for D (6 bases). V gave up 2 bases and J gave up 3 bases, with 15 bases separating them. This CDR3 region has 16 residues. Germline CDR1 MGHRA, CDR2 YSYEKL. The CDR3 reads CASSQLGLPFTDTQYF. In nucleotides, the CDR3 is TGCGCCAGCAGCCAATTGGGACTGCCTTTTACAGATACGCAGTATTTT.

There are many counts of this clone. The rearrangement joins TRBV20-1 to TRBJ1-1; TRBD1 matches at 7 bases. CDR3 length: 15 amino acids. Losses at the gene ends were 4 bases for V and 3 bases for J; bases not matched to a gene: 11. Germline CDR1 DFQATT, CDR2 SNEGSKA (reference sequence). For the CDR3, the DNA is TGCAGTGCTAAAGACAGGGCCGGGTTCGACACTGAAGCTTTCTTT. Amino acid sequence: CSAKDRAGFDTEAFF.

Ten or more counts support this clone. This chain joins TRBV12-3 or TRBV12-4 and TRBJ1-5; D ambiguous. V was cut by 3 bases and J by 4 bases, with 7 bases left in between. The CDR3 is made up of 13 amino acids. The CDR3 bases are TGTGCCAGCAGTTTGGACCGAAATCAGCCCCAGCATTTT. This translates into CASSLDRNQPQHF.

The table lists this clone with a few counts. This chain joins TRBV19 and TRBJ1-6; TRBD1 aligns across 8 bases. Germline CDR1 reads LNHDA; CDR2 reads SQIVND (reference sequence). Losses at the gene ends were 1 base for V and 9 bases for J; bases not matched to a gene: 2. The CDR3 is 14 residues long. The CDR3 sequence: CASSIGTGTSPLHF. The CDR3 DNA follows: TGTGCCAGTAGTATAGGGACAGGGACTTCACCCCTCCACTTT.

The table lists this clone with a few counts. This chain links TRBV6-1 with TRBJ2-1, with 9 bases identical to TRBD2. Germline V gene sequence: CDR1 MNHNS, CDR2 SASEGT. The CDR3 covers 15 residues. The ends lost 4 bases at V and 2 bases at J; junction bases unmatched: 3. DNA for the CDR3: TGTGCCAGCAGTGTCGCTAGCGGGACCTACAATGAGCAGTTCTTC. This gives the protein CASSVASGTYNEQFF.

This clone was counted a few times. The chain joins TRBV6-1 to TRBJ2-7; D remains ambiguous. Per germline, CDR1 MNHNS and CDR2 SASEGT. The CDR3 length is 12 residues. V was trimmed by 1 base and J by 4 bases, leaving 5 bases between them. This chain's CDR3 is CASSEVGYEQYF. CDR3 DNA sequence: TGTGCCAGCAGTGAAGTAGGGTACGAGCAGTACTTC.